The text below deals with one TCR beta chain. Its binding antigen is unknown. No base qualities exist here, and no much larger clone lies one base off it. Libraries were constructed by the immunoSEQ multiplex PCR assay. TCRdb's version of the immuneACCESS table is confined to in-frame rearrangements and falls short of the full clone set. An unresolved V gene accounts for under half of the shortfall where checked; the remainder is of unknown origin. This sample is represented by tens of thousands of clones; 94% of them were singletons. 0.26% of the sample comes from the top ten. This sample was included in a study of technical replicates of blood from a handful of donors (dated by TCRdb to about 2017). From the germline V gene, CDR1 is MNHNS and CDR2 is SASEGT. Taken from cysteine to phenylalanine, the CDR3 has 16 residues. Only CDR3 DNA remains: 48 bases, in frame from the first base. The germline ends are 18 bases apart after V is trimmed by 4 bases and J by 8 bases.

The source of this sequence is a human donor in good health. Sequencing was carried out using T cells isolated from PBMCs. Recombination linked TRBV6-1 to TRBJ1-6; the D gene is perhaps TRBD1, on 6 matching bases. The nucleotide sequence is given as TGTGCCAGCAGTGGTTGGAGCAGGGGACTAGATTCACCCCTCCACTTT. This translates into CASSGWSRGLDSPLHF.